The TCR beta chain described here comes from a study of post-analysis software for immune sequencing data. Incorporated into the TCR beta cDNA libraries were unique molecular identifiers, which served to reduce PCR and sequencing biases. When 1 to 10 million T cells were used, they gave roughly 500,000 cDNA molecules. TCRdb recomputed calls from the PCR reads with MiXCR, one row per CDR3 protein. The table records about 540,000 distinct CDR3 sequences, roughly 34% of them present only once. A few counts support this clonotype. What it binds is unknown. Study observations and caveats: Controls had lower frequencies than patients of four or five TRBV segments, which included TRBV5-6, TRBV5-1 and TRBV20-1. Controls' normalized Chao1 diversity significantly exceeded that of multiple sclerosis patients.

With 0 bases clipped from V and 0 bases from J, the junction kept 11 bases outside the gene matches. The CDR3 sequence is 19 residues long. Germline assignment: CDR1 MNHEY and CDR2 SMNVEV (reference sequence). The genes are TRBV27 and TRBJ2-3, with 8 nucleotides matching TRBD2. The sequenced sample was blood. This TCR was recovered from a girl under 18 with multiple sclerosis. In DNA, the CDR3 is TGTGCCAGCAGTTTATCGTGGTCTAGCGGGTTCTCGAGCACAGATACGCAGTATTTT. The encoded protein is CASSLSWSSGFSSTDTQYF.